This entry lists 14 T cell receptor beta chains sequenced from one sample in a study of blood T cell repertoires in COVID-19. Some clones are missing from TCRdb's copy, which holds only in-frame ones; the method was immunoSEQ multiplex PCR. The repertoire holds 55,000 to 80,000 clones, 75% to 90% seen once, with roughly 2.7% in the top ten. The specimen was peripheral blood. The origin of the receptors is a man in his forties or fifties with acute or convalescent COVID-19.

The chain carries TRBV7-2 and TRBJ2-7, with TRBD2 identical over 13 bases. Per germline, CDR1 SGHTA and CDR2 FQGNSA. The CDR3 spans 15 residues. Losses at the gene ends were 6 bases for V and 4 bases for J; bases not matched to a gene: 6. The CDR3 region is CASSDGLAGEYEQYF. The CDR3 DNA sequence: TGTGCCAGCAGTGATGGACTAGCGGGAGAGTACGAGCAGTACTTC.

V usage is TRBV28 and J usage is TRBJ2-1; TRBD2 aligns across 9 bases. CDR1 and CDR2 from the germline V gene are MDHEN and SYDVKM. The V gene end was trimmed by 4 bases and the J gene end by 10 bases; junction bases not matched to a gene: 17. The CDR3 spans 17 residues. The CDR3 DNA follows: TGTGCCAGCAGTTCTCCCCCTGGGGTAGCGGGAGAAAGAGAGCAGTTCTTC. It specifies CASSSPPGVAGEREQFF.

The rearrangement uses TRBV3-1 (or the pseudogene TRBV3-2) and TRBJ1-6; 7 bases agree with TRBD1. The V and J ends lost 2 bases and 9 bases, in that order; junction bases with no gene match: 7. The CDR3 runs 15 residues. Germline V gene sequence: CDR1 LGHDT, CDR2 YNNKEL (reference sequence). The CDR3, as DNA: TGTGCCAGCAGCCAATTCGGGACAGAGACTTCACCCCTCCACTTT. Protein product: CASSQFGTETSPLHF.

The V and J genes are TRBV29-1 and TRBJ1-3; D is possibly TRBD1 (6 bases). The germline V gene has CDR1 SQVTM and CDR2 ANQGSEA. V was trimmed by 7 bases and J by 0 bases, leaving 13 bases between them. This CDR3 region has 14 residues. The CDR3 loop is CSANDRSSGNTIYF. The DNA of the CDR3 is TGCAGCGCCAACGACAGGAGCTCTGGAAACACCATATATTTT.

This clone showed up just a few times. The chain combines TRBV27 with TRBJ1-1; 7 bases line up with TRBD1. Losses at the gene ends were 6 bases for V and 0 bases for J; bases not matched to a gene: 10. Per the germline V gene, CDR1 is MNHEY and CDR2 is SMNVEV (reference sequence). The CDR3 covers 16 residues. The CDR3 nucleotides are TGTGCCAGCAGCCCAAGACAGGGACGTATGAACACTGAAGCTTTCTTT. Translating it yields CASSPRQGRMNTEAFF.

This chain uses TRBV24-1 with TRBJ2-2; D might be TRBD2 (6 bases). Germline assignment: CDR1 KGHDR and CDR2 SFDVKD. V lost 2 bases, J lost 7 bases, and 16 bases lay in between. The CDR3 is 16 amino acids. The CDR3 here is CATSDCERGRCGELFF. DNA for the CDR3: TGTGCCACCAGTGATTGTGAAAGAGGGAGGTGCGGGGAGCTGTTTTTT.

This chain uses TRBV5-1 with TRBJ2-2; D possibly corresponds to TRBD2 (5 bases). With 0 bases removed from V and 2 bases from J, the gap between germline ends came to 11 bases. This CDR3 has 16 amino acids. Germline CDR1 reads SGHRS; CDR2 reads YFSETQ. CDR3 sequence (DNA): TGCGCCAGCAGCTTGGCTGCGACTACTAACACCGGGGAGCTGTTTTTT. Protein sequence: CASSLAATTNTGELFF.

The chain is built from TRBV28 and TRBJ1-5; 7 bases agree with TRBD1. The CDR3 totals 15 residues. Trimming cost V 7 bases and J 3 bases; bases outside gene matches: 9. Germline V CDR1 and CDR2: MDHEN, SYDVKM. The CDR3 bases are TGTGCCAGCATAAGAGACAGGGAAATCAATCAGCCCCAGCATTTT. The encoded protein is CASIRDREINQPQHF. Drawing the rest from reference TRBV28 and TRBJ1-5, the complete variable domain is DVKVTQSSRYLVKRTGEKVFLECVQDMDHENMFWYRQDPGLGLRLIYFSYDVKMKEKGDIPEGYSVSREKKERFSLILESASTNQTSMYLCASIRDREINQPQHFGDGTRLSIL.

This chain joins TRBV5-1 and TRBJ1-5, with D unclear. This CDR3 region has 15 residues. Germline CDR1 is SGHRS and CDR2 is YFSETQ. Trimming took 4 bases from V and 7 from J, leaving 18 bases between them. CDR3 amino acids: CASSVEGLLSQPQHF. The CDR3 bases are TGCGCCAGCAGCGTAGAAGGATTACTTAGCCAGCCCCAGCATTTT.

V usage is TRBV4-3 and J usage is TRBJ1-6, with D possibly matching TRBD1 (6 bases). Germline loops: CDR1 LGHNA, CDR2 YSLEER. The CDR3 loop spans 14 amino acids. V lost 6 bases and J lost 7, with 13 bases in between. For the CDR3, the DNA is TGCGCCAGCAGGCAAACAGGGACCAATTCACCCCTCCACTTT. Translating it yields CASRQTGTNSPLHF.

The V call is TRBV4-2, the J call TRBJ2-5; D may be TRBD2 (5 bases). CDR1 and CDR2 (germline): LGHNA, YNFKEQ. This CDR3 spans 14 amino acids. The V and J ends lost 2 bases and 0 bases respectively, with 7 bases between them. The CDR3 bases are TGTGCCAGCAGCCAACGGGAATACCAAGAGACCCAGTACTTC. Translation: CASSQREYQETQYF.

In its sample, this clone was seen once. The V gene is TRBV9, the J gene TRBJ2-1; TRBD2 matches 8 bases. There are 15 residues in the CDR3. Germline CDR1 and CDR2: SGDLS and YYNGEE. V lost 0 bases to trimming and J lost 6 bases; unmatched junction nucleotides: 5. CDR3 residues: CASSVDGTRSNEQFF. The CDR3 region has the DNA TGTGCCAGCAGCGTAGATGGGACTAGGAGCAATGAGCAGTTCTTC.

The chain employs TRBV11-3 and TRBJ2-1, with TRBD1 matching 10 bases. Germline lookup yields CDR1 SGHNT and CDR2 YENEEA. With 4 bases clipped from V and 8 bases from J, the junction kept 11 bases outside the gene matches. CDR3 length: 16 amino acids. The DNA for the CDR3 is TGTGCCAGCAGCTCGACCGGGACAGGGGAAGTGCATGAGCAGTTCTTC. Encoded protein: CASSSTGTGEVHEQFF.

The CDR3, as DNA: TGTGCCTGGAGGATCCATAGCGGGAGAAATGAGCAGTTCTTC. Amino acid sequence: CAWRIHSGRNEQFF. This chain joins TRBV30 and TRBJ2-1; 9 nucleotides line up with TRBD2. Germline values: CDR1 GTSNPN, CDR2 SVGIG (reference sequence). V was pared by 3 bases and J by 7 bases, with 7 bases of the junction left unmatched. The CDR3 is 14 residues long.